This TCR beta chain stems from a study of Ad26.COV2.S vaccination and SARS-CoV-2 variants. Study details: Ad26.COV2.S arm of COV1001 included the donor.

The V and J ends lost 8 bases and 3 bases respectively, with 7 bases between them. The CDR3 is made up of 11 amino acids. The sample's treatment: around 19 received Ad26.COV2.S at low or high dose, single or two shots; 5 received placebo; per-sample allocation not given. Day 63 after the first injection of vaccine or placebo was the sampling time. Within Boston, the person who donated was an adult of 18-55 years. With respect to this clone: Its specificity is not known.

Study observations and caveats: Individuals receiving vaccine had higher spike-specific TCR breadth than placebo recipients did. Whether participants received vaccine or placebo, their non-spike TCR breadth was similar.

The data were produced by immunoSEQ multiplex PCR, yet TCRdb's version contains in-frame clones alone and is incomplete. Of a few hundred thousand clones in the sample, about nine tenths were seen once. The sequence derives from a person aged 18-60 years who received the Ad26.COV2.S COVID-19 vaccine or a placebo. The genes are TRBV12-3 or TRBV12-4 and TRBJ2-5; no firm D call. The source material was peripheral blood, sampled in a trial of Ad26.COV2.S vaccine versus placebo. CDR3 loop: CASGLKETQYF. The CDR3 bases are TGTGCCAGCGGGCTTAAAGAGACCCAGTACTTC.